The present TCR beta chain was sequenced within a study of cytomegalovirus exposure and HLA in healthy donors. The study, taken as a whole, reports: Near-uniform donor sequencing depth was presumed by presence/absence analyses.

Use of 60 Vbeta and 13 Jbeta primers characterized the PCR. Repertoires were generated with immunoSEQ multiplex PCR, while TCRdb's copy carries only in-frame clones and drops some. The sample holds about 170,000 clones, approximately 72% seen once. Points on this clone: Its antigen is not known.

This receptor was taken from a female donor in good health and CMV-seronegative. The sequencing input was PBMCs.

In nucleotides, the CDR3 is TGTGCCAGCAGCACCCCCGGGACTAGTGAGACCCAGTACTTC. It translates to CASSTPGTSETQYF. The V call is TRBV9, the J call TRBJ2-5, with 8 bases matching TRBD2. Germline loops: CDR1 SGDLS, CDR2 YYNGEE. This CDR3 is 14 amino acids long. Losses at the gene ends were 4 bases for V and 5 bases for J; bases not matched to a gene: 7.